These T cell receptor beta chains were read from a single sample in a study of shared clonotypes between healthy human individuals. Data came from immunoSEQ multiplex PCR; TCRdb stores just in-frame clones and leaves some out. In the table there are 550,000 to 800,000 clones, roughly 87% of which are singletons. The material sequenced was memory CD8+ T cells from PBMCs. The receptors originated from a young man in good health. Some clones in this sample may be carry-over from other donors' samples. The CDR3 runs from the conserved cysteine through the conserved F or W. D genes are given only for firm matches. Clone size is shown for a subset of rows, as once, few, many or a class of expanded clone.

TGTGCCAGCAGTTTATACCCGGGACTAGCGGTAAAAGAGACCCAGTACTTC	CASSLYPGLAVKETQYF	TRBV28	TRBJ2-5	.	TRBD2
TGTGCCAGCAGCTTAGGCGCGGGAGGGGGTACGCAGTATTTT	CASSLGAGGGTQYF	TRBV7-7	TRBJ2-3	once	TRBD2
TGTGCCAGCAGCGTAGAGGGGTGGCGGGGGGAGACCCAGTACTTC	CASSVEGWRGETQYF	TRBV9	TRBJ2-5	.	TRBD2
TGTGCCAGCAGTGAAAGTGAGGGGGGCTATGGCTACACCTTC	CASSESEGGYGYTF	TRBV2	TRBJ1-2	once	.
TGTGCCAGCTCCCAGGTGGGGAAGACCCAGTACTTC	CASSQVGKTQYF	TRBV2	TRBJ2-5	.	.
TGCAGCGTTGCTAAGTGGGGACAGTACTACGAGCAGTACTTC	CSVAKWGQYYEQYF	TRBV29-1	TRBJ2-7	.	TRBD1
TGCAGCGTTGAAGATATGCAGGGGGCCCACTTTGACTATGGCTACACCTTC	CSVEDMQGAHFDYGYTF	TRBV29-1	TRBJ1-2	.	TRBD1
TGTGCCAGCAGCTTGGGCAGTAGCGAGCAGTACTTC	CASSLGSSEQYF	TRBV5-4	TRBJ2-7	.	.
TGCGCCAGCAGCCCCCATGGGACGAAGAACACTGAAGCTTTCTTT	CASSPHGTKNTEAFF	TRBV4-3	TRBJ1-1	.	.
TGTGCCAGTAGTCTCAGGGGACAGAACTATGGCTACACCTTC	CASSLRGQNYGYTF	TRBV19	TRBJ1-2	.	TRBD1
TGTGCCATCAGCGCGGGACTAGCGGGGGGAGGGGGAGAGTACTTC	CAISAGLAGGGGEYF	TRBV10-3	TRBJ2-5	.	TRBD2
TGTGCCAGCAGTTGGCGGGTCGAAGATACGCAGTATTTT	CASSWRVEDTQYF	TRBV28	TRBJ2-3	.	.
TGTGCGGCCGGGCCGAACACTGAAGCTTTCTTT	CAAGPNTEAFF	TRBV2	TRBJ1-1	.	.
TGTGCCACCAGCAGGACAGTGGCCTACGAGCAGTACTTC	CATSRTVAYEQYF	TRBV15	TRBJ2-7	once	.
TGTGCCAGCAGCTTCCGGGACAATACCTACGAGCAGTACTTC	CASSFRDNTYEQYF	TRBV7-9	TRBJ2-7	.	.
TGTGCCAGCAGTGAATGGACAGGGGCTTACTACGAGCAGTACTTC	CASSEWTGAYYEQYF	TRBV6-1	TRBJ2-7	.	TRBD1
TGCGCCAGCAGCCAAGGACGGGGGGGAGGAACTGAAGCTTTCTTT	CASSQGRGGGTEAFF	TRBV4-1	TRBJ1-1	.	.
TGTGCCACAGGGACCCCGAGCAATGAGCAGTTCTTC	CATGTPSNEQFF	TRBV5-4	TRBJ2-1	.	.
TGCGCCAGCAGCTTGGGTCCAGGGGGCATCGAGCAGTACTTC	CASSLGPGGIEQYF	TRBV5-1	TRBJ2-7	.	TRBD1
TGCAGCGCGGGCGGAGGGAGCTCCTACAATGAGCAGTTCTTC	CSAGGGSSYNEQFF	TRBV29-1	TRBJ2-1	.	.
TGTGCAAGTCGCTTCCTAGATCCCGGTTGTTTAGGTGAAAAACTGTTTTTT	CASRFLDPGCLGEKLFF	TRBV12-2	TRBJ1-4	.	.
TGTGCCATCAGGGACAGGGCCAACACTGAAGCTTTCTTT	CAIRDRANTEAFF	TRBV10-3	TRBJ1-1	few	TRBD1
TGTGCCAGCAGTCCTACAGGGTGGGTCAACGAGCAGTACTTC	CASSPTGWVNEQYF	TRBV6-5	TRBJ2-7	.	.